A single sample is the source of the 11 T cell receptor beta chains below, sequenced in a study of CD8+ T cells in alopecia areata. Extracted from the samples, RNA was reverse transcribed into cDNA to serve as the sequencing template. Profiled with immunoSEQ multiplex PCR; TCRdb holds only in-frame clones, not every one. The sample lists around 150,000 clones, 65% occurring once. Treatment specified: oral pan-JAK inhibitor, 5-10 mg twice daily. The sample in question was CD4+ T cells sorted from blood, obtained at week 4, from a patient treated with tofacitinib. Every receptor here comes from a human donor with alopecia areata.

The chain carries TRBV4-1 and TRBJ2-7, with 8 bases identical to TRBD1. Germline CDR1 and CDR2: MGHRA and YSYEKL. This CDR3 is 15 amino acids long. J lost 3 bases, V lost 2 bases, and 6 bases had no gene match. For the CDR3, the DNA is TGCGCCAGCAGCCAACCGCAGGGGGCTGTCTACGAGCAGTACTTC. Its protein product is CASSQPQGAVYEQYF.

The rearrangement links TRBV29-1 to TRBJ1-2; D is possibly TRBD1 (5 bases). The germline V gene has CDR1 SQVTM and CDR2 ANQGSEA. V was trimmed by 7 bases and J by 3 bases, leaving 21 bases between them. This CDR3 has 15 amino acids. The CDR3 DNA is TGCAGCGCCCAAAACAGGATGCGTGGAGACTATGGCTACACCTTC. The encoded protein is CSAQNRMRGDYGYTF.

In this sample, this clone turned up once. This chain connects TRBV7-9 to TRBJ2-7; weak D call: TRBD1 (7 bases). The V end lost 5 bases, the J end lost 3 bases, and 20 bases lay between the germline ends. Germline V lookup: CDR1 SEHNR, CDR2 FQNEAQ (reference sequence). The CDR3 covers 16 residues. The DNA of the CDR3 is TGTGCCAGCAGCAACCGGGACAGCCACGGGGGCTACGAGCAGTACTTC. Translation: CASSNRDSHGGYEQYF.

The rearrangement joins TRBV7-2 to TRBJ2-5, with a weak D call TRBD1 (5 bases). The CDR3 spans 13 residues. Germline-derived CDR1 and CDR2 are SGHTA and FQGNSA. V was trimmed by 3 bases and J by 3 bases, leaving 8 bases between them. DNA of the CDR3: TGTGCCAGCAGCTTCAGGGTGAAAGAGACCCAGTACTTC. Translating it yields CASSFRVKETQYF.

The CDR3 DNA sequence: TGTGCCAGCAGTTCAATCGGGGACTATGGCTACACCTTC. Translating gives CASSSIGDYGYTF. This chain connects TRBV27 to TRBJ1-2; no reliable D call. Trimming removed 4 bases from V and 3 bases from J, with 9 bases in between. The germline V gene has CDR1 MNHEY and CDR2 SMNVEV (reference sequence). This CDR3 has 13 amino acids.

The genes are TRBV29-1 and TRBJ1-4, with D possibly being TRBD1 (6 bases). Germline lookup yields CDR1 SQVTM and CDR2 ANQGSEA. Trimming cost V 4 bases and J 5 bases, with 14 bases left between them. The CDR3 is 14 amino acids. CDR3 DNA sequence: TGCAGCGTTGGGGAGACAGGCGCGAATGAAAAACTGTTTTTT. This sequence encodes CSVGETGANEKLFF.

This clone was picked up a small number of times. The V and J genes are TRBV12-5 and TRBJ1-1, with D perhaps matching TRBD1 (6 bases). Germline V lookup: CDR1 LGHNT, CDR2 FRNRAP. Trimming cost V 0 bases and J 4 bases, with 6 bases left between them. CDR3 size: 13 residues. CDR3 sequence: CASGLVQGTEAFF. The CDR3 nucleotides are TGTGCTAGTGGTTTGGTACAGGGCACTGAAGCTTTCTTT.

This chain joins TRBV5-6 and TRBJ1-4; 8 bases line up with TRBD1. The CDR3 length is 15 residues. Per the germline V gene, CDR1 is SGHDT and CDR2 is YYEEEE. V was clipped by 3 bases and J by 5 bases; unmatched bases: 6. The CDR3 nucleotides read TGTGCCAGCAGCTCCCGACAGGGGTGGAATGAAAAACTGTTTTTT. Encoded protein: CASSSRQGWNEKLFF. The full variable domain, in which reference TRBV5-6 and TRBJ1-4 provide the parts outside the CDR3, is DAGVTQSPTHLIKTRGQQVTLRCSPKSGHDTVSWYQQALGQGPQFIFQYYEEEERQRGNFPDRFSGHQFPNYSSELNVNALLLGDSALYLCASSSRQGWNEKLFFGSGTQLSVL.

CDR3 nucleotide sequence: TGTGCCAGCAGGCCCTTTACAGAATACAGCACAGATACGCAGTATTTT. It is translated as CASRPFTEYSTDTQYF. This chain links TRBV27 with TRBJ2-3; D is ambiguous. The V end was cut by 6 bases, the J end by 0 bases, with 16 bases between. The V gene's germline CDR1 is MNHEY and CDR2 SMNVEV (reference sequence). This CDR3 has 16 amino acids.

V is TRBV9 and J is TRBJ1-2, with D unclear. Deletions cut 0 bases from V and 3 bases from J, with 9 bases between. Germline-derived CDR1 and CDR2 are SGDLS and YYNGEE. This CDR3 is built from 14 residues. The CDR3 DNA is TGTGCCAGCAGCGTAGAGAGCACCGACTATGGCTACACCTTC. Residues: CASSVESTDYGYTF.

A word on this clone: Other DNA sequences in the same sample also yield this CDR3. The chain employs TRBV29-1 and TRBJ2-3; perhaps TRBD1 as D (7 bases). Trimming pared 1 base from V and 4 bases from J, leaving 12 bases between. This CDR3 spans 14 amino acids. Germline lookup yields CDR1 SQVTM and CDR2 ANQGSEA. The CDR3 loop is CSVEGGRGADTQYF. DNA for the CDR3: TGCAGCGTTGAAGGGGGCAGGGGGGCAGATACGCAGTATTTT.